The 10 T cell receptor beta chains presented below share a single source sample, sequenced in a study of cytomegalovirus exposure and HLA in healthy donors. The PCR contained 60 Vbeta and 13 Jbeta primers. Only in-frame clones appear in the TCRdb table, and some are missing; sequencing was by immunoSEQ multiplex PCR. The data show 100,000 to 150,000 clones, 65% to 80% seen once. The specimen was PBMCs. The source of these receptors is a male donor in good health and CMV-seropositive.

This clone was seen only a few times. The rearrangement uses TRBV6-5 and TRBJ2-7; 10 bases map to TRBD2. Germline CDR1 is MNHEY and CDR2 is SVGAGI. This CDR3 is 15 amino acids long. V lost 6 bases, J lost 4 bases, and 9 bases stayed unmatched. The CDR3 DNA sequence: TGTGCCAGCAGGCCCCTTAGCGGGAGGTTTTACGAGCAGTACTTC. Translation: CASRPLSGRFYEQYF.

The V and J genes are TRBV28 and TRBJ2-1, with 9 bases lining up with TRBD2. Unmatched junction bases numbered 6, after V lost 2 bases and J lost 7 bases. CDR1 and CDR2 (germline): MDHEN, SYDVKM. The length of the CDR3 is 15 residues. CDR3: CASSLRGRAANEQFF. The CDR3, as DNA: TGTGCCAGCAGTTTACGCGGGAGGGCCGCAAATGAGCAGTTCTTC.

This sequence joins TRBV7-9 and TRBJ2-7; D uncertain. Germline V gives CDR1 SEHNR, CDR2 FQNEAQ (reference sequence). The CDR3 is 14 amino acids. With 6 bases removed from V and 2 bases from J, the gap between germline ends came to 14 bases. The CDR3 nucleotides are TGTGCCAGCAGTCTCATCGACTCGGCCTACGAGCAGTACTTC. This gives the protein CASSLIDSAYEQYF.

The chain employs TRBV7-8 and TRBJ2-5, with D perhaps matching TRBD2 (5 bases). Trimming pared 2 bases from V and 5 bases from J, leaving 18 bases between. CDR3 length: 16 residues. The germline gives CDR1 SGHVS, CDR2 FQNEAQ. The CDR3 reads CASSLISSPPGETQYF. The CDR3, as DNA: TGTGCCAGCAGCTTAATAAGTTCACCTCCGGGGGAGACCCAGTACTTC. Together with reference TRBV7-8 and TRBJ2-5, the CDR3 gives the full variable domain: GAGVSQSPRYKVAKRGQDVALRCDPISGHVSLFWYQQALGQGPEFLTYFQNEAQLDKSGLPSDRFFAERPEGSVSTLKIQRTQQEDSAVYLCASSLISSPPGETQYFGPGTRLLVL.

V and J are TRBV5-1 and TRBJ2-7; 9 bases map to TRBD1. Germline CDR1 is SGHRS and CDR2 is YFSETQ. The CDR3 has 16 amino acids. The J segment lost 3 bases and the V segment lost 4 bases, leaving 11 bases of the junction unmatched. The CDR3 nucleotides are TGCGCCAGCAGCAGGGGGGGACAGGGAAAGGACTACGAGCAGTACTTC. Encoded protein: CASSRGGQGKDYEQYF. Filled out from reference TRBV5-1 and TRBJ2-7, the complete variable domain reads KAGVTQTPRYLIKTRGQQVTLSCSPISGHRSVSWYQQTPGQGLQFLFEYFSETQRNKGNFPGRFSGRQFSNSRSEMNVSTLELGDSALYLCASSRGGQGKDYEQYFGPGTRLTVT.

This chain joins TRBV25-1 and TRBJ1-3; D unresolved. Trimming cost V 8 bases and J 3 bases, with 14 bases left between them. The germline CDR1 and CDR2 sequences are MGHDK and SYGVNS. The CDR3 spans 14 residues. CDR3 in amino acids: CASGLAGGGNTIYF. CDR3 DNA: TGTGCCAGCGGGCTTGCGGGTGGTGGAAACACCATATATTTT. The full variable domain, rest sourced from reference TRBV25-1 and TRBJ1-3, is EADIYQTPRYLVIGTGKKITLECSQTMGHDKMYWYQQDPGMELHLIHYSYGVNSTEKGDLSSESTVSRIRTEHFPLTLESARPSHTSQYLCASGLAGGGNTIYFGEGSWLTVV.

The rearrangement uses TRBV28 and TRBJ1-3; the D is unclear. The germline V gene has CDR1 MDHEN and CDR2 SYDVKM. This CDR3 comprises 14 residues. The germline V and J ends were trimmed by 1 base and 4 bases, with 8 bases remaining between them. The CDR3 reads CASSLFGPGNTIYF. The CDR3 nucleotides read TGTGCCAGCAGTTTATTTGGCCCGGGAAACACCATATATTTT.

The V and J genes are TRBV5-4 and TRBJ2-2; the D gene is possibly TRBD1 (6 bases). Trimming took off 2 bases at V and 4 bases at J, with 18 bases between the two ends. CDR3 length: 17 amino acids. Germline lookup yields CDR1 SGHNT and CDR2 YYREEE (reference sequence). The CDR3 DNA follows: TGTGCCAGCAGCTTCCCGACGGGTGGACAGCGCACCGGGGAGCTGTTTTTT. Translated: CASSFPTGGQRTGELFF. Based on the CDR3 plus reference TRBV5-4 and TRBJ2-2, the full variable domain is ETGVTQSPTHLIKTRGQQVTLRCSSQSGHNTVSWYQQALGQGPQFIFQYYREEENGRGNFPPRFSGLQFPNYSSELNVNALELDDSALYLCASSFPTGGQRTGELFFGEGSRLTVL.

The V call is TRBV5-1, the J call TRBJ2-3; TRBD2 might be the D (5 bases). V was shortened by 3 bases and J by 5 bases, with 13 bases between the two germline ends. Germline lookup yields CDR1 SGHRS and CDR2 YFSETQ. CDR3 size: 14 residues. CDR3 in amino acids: CASSYGEGRDTQYF. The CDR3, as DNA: TGCGCCAGCAGCTACGGCGAGGGAAGAGATACGCAGTATTTT.

This chain's CDR3 is CASRPRGNTEAFF. CDR3 DNA sequence: TGTGCCAGCAGGCCCAGGGGGAACACTGAAGCTTTCTTT. The rearrangement uses TRBV2 and TRBJ1-1; D possibly corresponds to TRBD1 (6 bases). The CDR3 sequence is 13 residues long. Trimming shortened V by 6 bases and J by 1 base, and 9 bases separated the two germline ends. Germline assignment: CDR1 SNHLY and CDR2 FYNNEI.